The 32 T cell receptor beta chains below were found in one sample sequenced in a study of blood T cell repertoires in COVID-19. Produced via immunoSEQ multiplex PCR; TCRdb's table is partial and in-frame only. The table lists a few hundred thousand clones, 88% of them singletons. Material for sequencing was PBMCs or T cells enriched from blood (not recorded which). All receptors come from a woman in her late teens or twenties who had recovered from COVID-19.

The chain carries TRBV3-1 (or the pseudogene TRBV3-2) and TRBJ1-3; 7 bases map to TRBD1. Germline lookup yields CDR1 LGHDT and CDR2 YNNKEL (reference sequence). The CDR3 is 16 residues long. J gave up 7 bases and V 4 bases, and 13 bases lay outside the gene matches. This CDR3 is CASSPTGTVIRNTIYF. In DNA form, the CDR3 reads TGTGCCAGCAGCCCGACCGGGACAGTTATCCGGAACACCATATATTTT.

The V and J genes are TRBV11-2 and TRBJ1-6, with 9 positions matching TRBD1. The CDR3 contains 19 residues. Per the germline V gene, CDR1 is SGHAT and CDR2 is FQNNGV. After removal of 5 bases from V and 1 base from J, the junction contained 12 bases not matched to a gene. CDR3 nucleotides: TGTGCCAGCAGCGCCCGGTGGGACAGGGAGGGGTCCTATAATTCACCCCTCCACTTT. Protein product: CASSARWDREGSYNSPLHF.

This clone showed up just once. The CDR3 here is CASRPRLAGEADIQYF. In DNA, the CDR3 is TGTGCCAGCAGGCCCAGGTTGGCGGGGGAGGCAGACATTCAGTACTTC. This sequence joins TRBV7-3 and TRBJ2-4; 7 nucleotides align to TRBD2. The junction had 16 bases not matched to a gene; V was cut back by 6 bases and J by 8 bases. Germline loops: CDR1 SGHTA, CDR2 FQGTGA. The CDR3 has 16 residues.

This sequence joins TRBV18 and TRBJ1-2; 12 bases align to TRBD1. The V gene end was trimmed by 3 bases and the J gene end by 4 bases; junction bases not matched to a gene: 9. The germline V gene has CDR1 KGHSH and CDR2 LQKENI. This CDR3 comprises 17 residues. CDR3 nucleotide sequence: TGTGCCAGCTCACCGAGGGACAGGGGGCGAGTCGCCTATGGCTACACCTTC. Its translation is CASSPRDRGRVAYGYTF.

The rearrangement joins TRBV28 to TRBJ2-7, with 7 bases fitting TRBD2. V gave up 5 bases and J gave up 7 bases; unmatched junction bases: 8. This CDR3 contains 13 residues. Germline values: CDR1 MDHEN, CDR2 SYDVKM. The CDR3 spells CASSRGDYGEQYF. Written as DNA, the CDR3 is TGTGCCAGCAGTCGGGGGGATTACGGAGAGCAGTACTTC. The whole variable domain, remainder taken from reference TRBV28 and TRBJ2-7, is DVKVTQSSRYLVKRTGEKVFLECVQDMDHENMFWYRQDPGLGLRLIYFSYDVKMKEKGDIPEGYSVSREKKERFSLILESASTNQTSMYLCASSRGDYGEQYFGPGTRLTVT.

The CDR3 DNA is TGCGCCAGCAGCTGGGGAGGGACAGGGGGCCGCACTGAAGCTTTCTTT. Its translation: CASSWGGTGGRTEAFF. J is TRBJ1-1 and V is TRBV5-1; 12 nucleotides agree with TRBD1. The germline gives CDR1 SGHRS, CDR2 YFSETQ. The CDR3 runs 16 residues. V was clipped by 3 bases and J by 4 bases; unmatched bases: 7. The variable domain in full, completed from reference TRBV5-1 and TRBJ1-1, reads KAGVTQTPRYLIKTRGQQVTLSCSPISGHRSVSWYQQTPGQGLQFLFEYFSETQRNKGNFPGRFSGRQFSNSRSEMNVSTLELGDSALYLCASSWGGTGGRTEAFFGQGTRLTVV.

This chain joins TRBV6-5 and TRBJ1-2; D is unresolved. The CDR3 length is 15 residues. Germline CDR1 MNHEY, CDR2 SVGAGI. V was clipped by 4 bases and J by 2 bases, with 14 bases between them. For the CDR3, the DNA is TGTGCCAGCAGTTCACCGATGACTGGAAACTATGGCTACACCTTC. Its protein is CASSSPMTGNYGYTF.

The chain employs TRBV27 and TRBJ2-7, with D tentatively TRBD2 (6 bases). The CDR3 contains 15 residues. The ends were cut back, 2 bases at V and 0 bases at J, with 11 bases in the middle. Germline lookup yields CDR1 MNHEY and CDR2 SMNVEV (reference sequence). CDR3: CASSLGTGSSYEQYF. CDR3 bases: TGTGCCAGCAGTTTAGGGACTGGCAGCTCCTACGAGCAGTACTTC.

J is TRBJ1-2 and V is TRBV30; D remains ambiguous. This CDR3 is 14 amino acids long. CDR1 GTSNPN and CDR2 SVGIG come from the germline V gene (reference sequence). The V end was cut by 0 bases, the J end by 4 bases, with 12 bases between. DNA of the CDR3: TGTGCCTGGAGTGTGAGAGGGTATGGCTATGGCTACACCTTC. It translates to CAWSVRGYGYGYTF.

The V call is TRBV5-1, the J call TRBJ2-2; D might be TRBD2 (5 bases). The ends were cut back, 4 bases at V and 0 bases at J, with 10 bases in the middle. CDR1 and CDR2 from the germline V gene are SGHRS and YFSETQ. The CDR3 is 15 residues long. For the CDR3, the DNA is TGCGCCAGCAGCCGCCGGGAACCGAACACCGGGGAGCTGTTTTTT. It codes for CASSRREPNTGELFF.

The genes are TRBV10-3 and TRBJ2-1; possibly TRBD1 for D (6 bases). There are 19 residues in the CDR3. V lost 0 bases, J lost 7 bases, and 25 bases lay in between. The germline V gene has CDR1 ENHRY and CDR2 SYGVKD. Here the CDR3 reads CAISESNLVQGPRQNEQFF. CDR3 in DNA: TGTGCCATCAGTGAGTCTAATCTTGTACAGGGACCGAGACAGAATGAGCAGTTCTTC.

The CDR3 bases are TGTGCCAGCAGCTTTCGGGGGGACGGTTTAGCTAATGAAAAACTGTTTTTT. This translates into CASSFRGDGLANEKLFF. The chain uses TRBV13 and TRBJ1-4; a possible D gene is TRBD1 (5 bases). Germline V gene data show CDR1 as PRHDT and CDR2 as FYEKMQ (reference sequence). Deletions cut 3 bases from V and 3 bases from J, with 17 bases between. The CDR3 extends over 17 amino acids.

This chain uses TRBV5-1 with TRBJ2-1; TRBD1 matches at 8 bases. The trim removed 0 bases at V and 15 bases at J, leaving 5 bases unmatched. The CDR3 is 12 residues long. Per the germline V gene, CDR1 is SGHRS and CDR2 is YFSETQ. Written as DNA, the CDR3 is TGCGCCAGCAGCTTGGGCGACAGGGGTGGGTTCTTC. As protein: CASSLGDRGGFF.

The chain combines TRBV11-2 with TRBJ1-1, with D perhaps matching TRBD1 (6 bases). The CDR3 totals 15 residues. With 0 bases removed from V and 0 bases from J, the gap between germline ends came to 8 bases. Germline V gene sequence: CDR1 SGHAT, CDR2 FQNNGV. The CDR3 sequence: CASSLEGGMNTEAFF. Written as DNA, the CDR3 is TGTGCCAGCAGCTTAGAAGGGGGAATGAACACTGAAGCTTTCTTT.

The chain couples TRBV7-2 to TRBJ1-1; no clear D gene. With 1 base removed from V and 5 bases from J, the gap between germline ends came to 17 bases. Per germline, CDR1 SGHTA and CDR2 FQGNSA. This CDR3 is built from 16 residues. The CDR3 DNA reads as TGTGCCAGCAGCTTAGGTCGACCGGCTGCGCGGACTGAAGCTTTCTTT. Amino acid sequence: CASSLGRPAARTEAFF.

CDR3 sequence (DNA): TGTGCCAGCAGTCCCTCAGGTACGCAGTATTTT. Translated, it gives CASSPSGTQYF. The V call is TRBV27, the J call TRBJ2-3; D uncertain. The germline gives CDR1 MNHEY, CDR2 SMNVEV (reference sequence). The length of the CDR3 is 11 residues. Trimming pared 5 bases from V and 8 bases from J, leaving 8 bases between.

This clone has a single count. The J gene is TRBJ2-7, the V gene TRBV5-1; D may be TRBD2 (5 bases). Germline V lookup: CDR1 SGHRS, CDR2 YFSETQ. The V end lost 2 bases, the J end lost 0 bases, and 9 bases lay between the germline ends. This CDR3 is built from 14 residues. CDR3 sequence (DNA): TGCGCCAGCAGCTTATCCGGGAACTCCTACGAGCAGTACTTC. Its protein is CASSLSGNSYEQYF. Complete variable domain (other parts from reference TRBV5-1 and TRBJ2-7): KAGVTQTPRYLIKTRGQQVTLSCSPISGHRSVSWYQQTPGQGLQFLFEYFSETQRNKGNFPGRFSGRQFSNSRSEMNVSTLELGDSALYLCASSLSGNSYEQYFGPGTRLTVT.

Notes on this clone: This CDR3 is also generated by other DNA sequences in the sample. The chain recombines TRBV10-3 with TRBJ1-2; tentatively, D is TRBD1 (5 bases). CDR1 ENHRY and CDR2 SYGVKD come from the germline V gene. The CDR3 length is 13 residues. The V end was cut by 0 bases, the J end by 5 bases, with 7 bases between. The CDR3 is CAISESGGYGYTF. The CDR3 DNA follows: TGTGCCATCAGTGAGTCTGGGGGGTATGGCTACACCTTC.

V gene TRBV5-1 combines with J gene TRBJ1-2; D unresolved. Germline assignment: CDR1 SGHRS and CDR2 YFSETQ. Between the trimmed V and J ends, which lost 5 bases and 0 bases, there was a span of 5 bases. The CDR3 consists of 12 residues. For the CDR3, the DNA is TGCGCCAGCAGTCCCGCTAACTATGGCTACACCTTC. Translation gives CASSPANYGYTF.

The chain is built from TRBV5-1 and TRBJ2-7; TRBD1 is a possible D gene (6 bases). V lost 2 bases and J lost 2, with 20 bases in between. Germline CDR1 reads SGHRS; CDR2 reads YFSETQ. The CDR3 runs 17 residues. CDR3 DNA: TGCGCCAGCAGCTTTTACACGACAGGCCCGCTGACCTACGAGCAGTACTTC. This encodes CASSFYTTGPLTYEQYF. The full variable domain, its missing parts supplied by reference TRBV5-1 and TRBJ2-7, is KAGVTQTPRYLIKTRGQQVTLSCSPISGHRSVSWYQQTPGQGLQFLFEYFSETQRNKGNFPGRFSGRQFSNSRSEMNVSTLELGDSALYLCASSFYTTGPLTYEQYFGPGTRLTVT.

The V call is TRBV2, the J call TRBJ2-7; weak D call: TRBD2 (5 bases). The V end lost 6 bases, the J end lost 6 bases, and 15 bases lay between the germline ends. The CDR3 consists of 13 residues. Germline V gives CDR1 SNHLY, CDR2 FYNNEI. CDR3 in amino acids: CASSNFRTVEQYF. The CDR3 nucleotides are TGTGCCAGCAGCAACTTCAGGACTGTCGAGCAGTACTTC.

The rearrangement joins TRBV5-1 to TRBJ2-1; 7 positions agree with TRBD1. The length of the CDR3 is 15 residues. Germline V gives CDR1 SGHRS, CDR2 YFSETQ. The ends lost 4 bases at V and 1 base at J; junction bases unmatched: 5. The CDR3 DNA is TGCGCCAGCAGCCCGTTGACAGGGTCCTACAATGAGCAGTTCTTC. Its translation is CASSPLTGSYNEQFF.

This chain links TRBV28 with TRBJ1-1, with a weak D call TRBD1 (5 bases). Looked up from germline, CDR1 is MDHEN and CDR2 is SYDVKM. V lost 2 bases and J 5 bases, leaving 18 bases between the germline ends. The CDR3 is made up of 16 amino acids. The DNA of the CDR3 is TGTGCCAGCAGTTTAATCTCAAAGTCAGGGAAGACTGAAGCTTTCTTT. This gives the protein CASSLISKSGKTEAFF.

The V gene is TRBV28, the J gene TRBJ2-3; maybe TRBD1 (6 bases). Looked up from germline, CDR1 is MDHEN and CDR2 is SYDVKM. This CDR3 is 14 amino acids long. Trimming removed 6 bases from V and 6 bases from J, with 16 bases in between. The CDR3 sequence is CASRDGTLVDTQYF. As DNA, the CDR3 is TGTGCCAGCAGGGACGGGACACTGGTGGATACGCAGTATTTT. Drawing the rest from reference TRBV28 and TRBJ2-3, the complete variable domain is DVKVTQSSRYLVKRTGEKVFLECVQDMDHENMFWYRQDPGLGLRLIYFSYDVKMKEKGDIPEGYSVSREKKERFSLILESASTNQTSMYLCASRDGTLVDTQYFGPGTRLTVL.

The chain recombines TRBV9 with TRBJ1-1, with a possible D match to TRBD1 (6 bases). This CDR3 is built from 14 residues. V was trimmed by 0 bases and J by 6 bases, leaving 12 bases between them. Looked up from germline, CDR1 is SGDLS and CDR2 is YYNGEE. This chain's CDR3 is CASSVGWGPAEAFF. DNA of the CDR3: TGTGCCAGCAGCGTAGGGTGGGGGCCTGCTGAAGCTTTCTTT.

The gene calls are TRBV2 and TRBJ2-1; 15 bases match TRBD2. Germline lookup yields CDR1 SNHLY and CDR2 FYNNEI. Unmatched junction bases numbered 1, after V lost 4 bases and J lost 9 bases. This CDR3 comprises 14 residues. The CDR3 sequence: CASSAGLAGGEQFF. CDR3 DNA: TGTGCCAGCAGTGCGGGACTAGCGGGGGGTGAGCAGTTCTTC.

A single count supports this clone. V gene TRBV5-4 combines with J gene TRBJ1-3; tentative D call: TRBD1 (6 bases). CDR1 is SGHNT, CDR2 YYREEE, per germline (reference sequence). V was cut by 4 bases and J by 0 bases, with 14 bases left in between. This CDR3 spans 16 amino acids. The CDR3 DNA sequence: TGTGCCAGCAGCGATCTGACAGGACCCTCTGGAAACACCATATATTTT. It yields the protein CASSDLTGPSGNTIYF.

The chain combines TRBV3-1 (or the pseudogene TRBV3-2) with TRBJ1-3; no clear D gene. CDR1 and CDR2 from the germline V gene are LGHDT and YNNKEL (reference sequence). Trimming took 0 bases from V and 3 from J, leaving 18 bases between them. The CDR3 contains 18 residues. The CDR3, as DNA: TGTGCCAGCAGCCAAGAGCGTTCGGGGTGGGAAGTTGGAAACACCATATATTTT. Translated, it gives CASSQERSGWEVGNTIYF.

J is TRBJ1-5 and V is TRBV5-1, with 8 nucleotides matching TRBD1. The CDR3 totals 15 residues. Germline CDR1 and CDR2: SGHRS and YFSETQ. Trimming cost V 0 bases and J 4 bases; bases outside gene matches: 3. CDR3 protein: CASSLGGQVNQPQHF. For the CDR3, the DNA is TGCGCCAGCAGCTTGGGGGGACAGGTTAATCAGCCCCAGCATTTT.

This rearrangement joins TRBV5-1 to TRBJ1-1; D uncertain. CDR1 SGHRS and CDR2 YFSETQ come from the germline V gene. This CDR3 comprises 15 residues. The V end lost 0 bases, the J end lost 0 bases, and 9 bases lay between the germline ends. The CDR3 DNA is TGCGCCAGCAGCTTGGCCGAGAAAATGAACACTGAAGCTTTCTTT. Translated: CASSLAEKMNTEAFF. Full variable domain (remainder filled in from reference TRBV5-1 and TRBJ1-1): KAGVTQTPRYLIKTRGQQVTLSCSPISGHRSVSWYQQTPGQGLQFLFEYFSETQRNKGNFPGRFSGRQFSNSRSEMNVSTLELGDSALYLCASSLAEKMNTEAFFGQGTRLTVV.

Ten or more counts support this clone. The CDR3 loop reads CATSKGRTGLNTEAFF. The CDR3 coding sequence is TGTGCCACCAGCAAAGGCCGGACAGGGTTGAACACTGAAGCTTTCTTT. The rearrangement links TRBV15 to TRBJ1-1, with 8 bases identical to TRBD1. This CDR3 contains 16 residues. Unmatched junction bases numbered 7, after V lost 4 bases and J lost 0 bases. Germline CDR1 reads LNHNV; CDR2 reads YYDKDF (reference sequence).

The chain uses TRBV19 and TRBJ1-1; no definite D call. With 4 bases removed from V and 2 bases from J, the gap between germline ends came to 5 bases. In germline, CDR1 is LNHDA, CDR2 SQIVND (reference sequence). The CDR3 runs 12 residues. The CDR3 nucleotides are TGTGCCAGTAGTACTTTTAACACTGAAGCTTTCTTT. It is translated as CASSTFNTEAFF.